The 14 T cell receptor beta chains in this list originate from one sample, sequenced in a study of T cell repertoires in cytomegalovirus infection (dated 2019 in TCRdb). These reads were obtained on an Illumina HiSeq 1500. The public reads were reanalyzed by TCRdb: fastp trimming at Q25, MiXCR alignment, in-frame beta chains only. Duplicate CDR3 protein sequences are folded into a single record with the most common DNA and genes. The table for this sample lists 900,000 to 950,000 distinct CDR3 sequences; roughly 31% of them were counted only once. The top ten hold under 15% of the sample. This sample's treatment or condition label indicates: in vitro stimulation with specific CMV peptide epitopes to enrich CMV-specific T cells. Antigens of these TCRs are unknown. This sample comprised cultured CD8+ T cells from PBMCs, obtained from culture after CMV antigen stimulation. The receptors originated from a human donor in good health (CMV status not recorded). Some clones in this sample may be carry-over from other donors' samples.

This clonotype was detected a few times. The chain is built from TRBV28 and TRBJ2-7, with D unclear. V was clipped by 3 bases and J by 1 base, with 7 bases between them. This CDR3 is built from 13 residues. CDR1 MDHEN and CDR2 SYDVKM come from the germline V gene. In nucleotides, the CDR3 is TGTGCCAGCAGTTTGAGGCAGTCCTACGAGCAGTACGTC. Translated, it gives CASSLRQSYEQYV.

This clonotype was recorded many times. V usage is TRBV7-6 and J usage is TRBJ2-1, with 15 bases lining up with TRBD2. J lost 8 bases, V lost 5 bases, and 7 bases had no gene match. The CDR3 length is 16 residues. Germline-derived CDR1 and CDR2 are SGHVS and FNYEAQ. The CDR3 nucleotides read TGTGCCAGCAGCACCCGGACTAGCGGGGGGGCACATGAGCAGTTCTTC. It encodes CASSTRTSGGAHEQFF.

V usage is TRBV29-1 and J usage is TRBJ1-1, with D uncertain. Germline-derived CDR1 and CDR2 are SQVTM and ANQGSEA. CDR3 size: 11 residues. Trimming took off 6 bases at V and 5 bases at J, with 10 bases between the two ends. The CDR3 sequence: CSVYKATEAFF. The CDR3 DNA is TGCAGCGTCTATAAGGCTACTGAAGCTTTCTTT.

With regard to this clonotype: This may be a read error, as it is one base from a much larger clone. This rearrangement joins TRBV7-2 to TRBJ1-2, with TRBD1 as a possible D gene (6 bases). V lost 4 bases and J 1 base, leaving 10 bases between the germline ends. This CDR3 is built from 14 residues. Germline assignment: CDR1 SGHTA and CDR2 FQGNSA. The CDR3 loop is CASSSGHINYGYTF. The DNA of the CDR3 is TGTGCCAGCAGCTCGGGACATATTAACTATGGCTACACCTTC.

The gene calls are TRBV19 and TRBJ2-1, with 8 nucleotides matching TRBD1. CDR1 is LNHDA, CDR2 SQIVND, per germline (reference sequence). Germline trimming cut 0 bases from V and 5 bases from J; bases unmatched to any gene: 9. The CDR3 covers 17 residues. CDR3 in DNA: TGTGCCAGTAGTATAGACCCCGGACAGGGTCCAAACAATGAGCAGTTCTTC. Translated: CASSIDPGQGPNNEQFF.

This sequence joins TRBV7-2 and TRBJ1-2; 7 bases match TRBD1. Germline V gene data show CDR1 as SGHTA and CDR2 as FQGNSA. This CDR3 has 14 residues. The J segment lost 7 bases and the V segment lost 5 bases, leaving 10 bases of the junction unmatched. The CDR3 spells CASSVDRDALGYTF. The DNA of the CDR3 is TGTGCCAGCAGCGTTGACAGGGATGCCCTTGGCTACACCTTC.

This clonotype occurred many times. The chain joins TRBV7-6 to TRBJ2-1, with 8 bases lining up with TRBD2. The junction had 8 bases not matched to a gene; V was cut back by 5 bases and J by 5 bases. The CDR3 consists of 15 residues. Germline V lookup: CDR1 SGHVS, CDR2 FNYEAQ. This chain's CDR3 is CASSPGGGPNNEQFF. The CDR3 DNA is TGTGCCAGCAGCCCGGGAGGGGGGCCCAACAATGAGCAGTTCTTC.

This chain links TRBV12-3 or TRBV12-4 with TRBJ2-1; TRBD2 matches 8 bases. With V trimmed by 5 bases and J by 8 bases, 8 bases remained unmatched. The CDR3 length is 14 residues. CDR3 region: CASSPAGAPHEQFF. CDR3 bases: TGTGCCAGCAGTCCAGCGGGGGCCCCACATGAGCAGTTCTTC.

This chain connects TRBV4-1 to TRBJ1-6, with D unresolved. Trimming cost V 5 bases and J 10 bases, with 12 bases left between them. This CDR3 has 13 residues. Germline V gene lookup returns CDR1 MGHRA and CDR2 YSYEKL. The CDR3 nucleotides are TGCGCCAGCAGCTCACACAGTGCCTCACCCCTCCACTTT. Protein: CASSSHSASPLHF.

The chain combines TRBV6-1 with TRBJ2-7, with a tentative D call TRBD2 (6 bases). The V end lost 2 bases, the J end lost 3 bases, and 11 bases lay between the germline ends. Per the germline V gene, CDR1 is MNHNS and CDR2 is SASEGT. The CDR3 consists of 14 residues. Written as DNA, the CDR3 is TGTGCCAGCAGTGAATGGGGACTGAACTACGAGCAGTACTTC. As protein: CASSEWGLNYEQYF.

This clonotype was counted between two and nine times. The chain combines TRBV2 with TRBJ1-1; no clear D gene. The V end lost 8 bases, the J end lost 4 bases, and 8 bases lay between the germline ends. The germline gives CDR1 SNHLY, CDR2 FYNNEI. This CDR3 is built from 11 residues. In nucleotides, the CDR3 is TGTGCCAGCTTTGTGCGCACTGAAGCTTTCTTT. It translates to CASFVRTEAFF. Combining the CDR3 with reference TRBV2 and TRBJ1-1 gives the whole variable domain EPEVTQTPSHQVTQMGQEVILRCVPISNHLYFYWYRQILGQKVEFLVSFYNNEISEKSEIFDDQFSVERPDGSNFTLKIRSTKLEDSAMYFCASFVRTEAFFGQGTRLTVV.

The table lists this clonotype with a few counts. The genes are TRBV10-2 and TRBJ1-1; 12 bases align to TRBD1. This CDR3 is built from 15 residues. Germline-derived CDR1 and CDR2 are WSHSY and SAAADI. Unmatched junction bases numbered 6, after V lost 10 bases and J lost 0 bases. The CDR3 DNA follows: TGCGCCACCAGACGGGACAGGGGGCTGAACACTGAAGCTTTCTTT. Protein sequence: CATRRDRGLNTEAFF.

The CDR3 coding sequence is TGTGCCAGCAGTCCCATCCCTAGGAGTAATGAGCAGTTCTTC. This sequence encodes CASSPIPRSNEQFF. V gene TRBV12-3 or TRBV12-4 combines with J gene TRBJ2-1; D unclear. The V end lost 5 bases, the J end lost 7 bases, and 15 bases lay between the germline ends. The CDR3 is made up of 14 amino acids.

J is TRBJ1-2 and V is TRBV5-6; no clear D. The CDR3 extends over 13 amino acids. Germline V CDR1 and CDR2: SGHDT, YYEEEE. The V gene lost 9 bases and the J gene lost 3 bases, with 15 bases spanning the gap. The CDR3 bases are TGTGCCACCTTGACACCACTACACTATGGCTACACCTTC. Translation gives CATLTPLHYGYTF.